This passage covers 22 T cell receptor beta chains from one sample sequenced in a study of blood T cell repertoires in COVID-19. Sequencing used immunoSEQ multiplex PCR; TCRdb keeps in-frame clones, though not all of them. The sample includes more than 100,000 clones, nearly 90% of them seen just once. The sequencing sample was made of peripheral blood. These receptors all come from an older woman with COVID-19, enrolled during active disease.

The sample holds one count of this clone. V and J are TRBV5-4 and TRBJ2-3; tentative D call: TRBD2 (6 bases). In germline, CDR1 is SGHNT, CDR2 YYREEE (reference sequence). This CDR3 comprises 16 residues. V lost 0 bases, J lost 7 bases, and 18 bases lay in between. As DNA, the CDR3 is TGTGCCAGCAGCTTGGGGGGCAACACCGCGGGGAATACGCAGTATTTT. Protein sequence: CASSLGGNTAGNTQYF.

The chain joins TRBV7-9 to TRBJ2-2; 10 nucleotides align to TRBD1. The V gene end was trimmed by 1 base and the J gene end by 1 base; junction bases not matched to a gene: 0. The germline CDR1 and CDR2 sequences are SEHNR and FQNEAQ (reference sequence). This CDR3 is 16 amino acids long. The DNA of the CDR3 is TGTGCCAGCAGCTTAGGGGACAGGGGGAACACCGGGGAGCTGTTTTTT. It is translated as CASSLGDRGNTGELFF.

CDR3 in DNA: TGCAGTGCTAGAGCCGACTATGGCTACACCTTC. Translating gives CSARADYGYTF. V usage is TRBV20-1 and J usage is TRBJ1-2; D is ambiguous. Looked up from germline, CDR1 is DFQATT and CDR2 is SNEGSKA (reference sequence). V was pared by 1 base and J by 3 bases, with 3 bases between. The CDR3 contains 11 residues.

This chain joins TRBV6-6 and TRBJ1-5; D unclear. The CDR3 extends over 15 amino acids. Deletions cut 2 bases from V and 10 bases from J, with 18 bases between. The V gene's germline CDR1 is MNHNY and CDR2 SVGAGI (reference sequence). The CDR3, as DNA: TGTGCCAGCAGTTACATGGTCAGTGTTAAATCACCCCAGCATTTT. This encodes CASSYMVSVKSPQHF.

V is TRBV30 and J is TRBJ1-2; D gene ambiguous. Trimming took off 0 bases at V and 8 bases at J, with 10 bases between the two ends. There are 12 residues in the CDR3. Per the germline V gene, CDR1 is GTSNPN and CDR2 is SVGIG (reference sequence). The CDR3 DNA sequence: TGTGCCTGGAGTGTACAGATATACGGCTACACCTTC. It is translated as CAWSVQIYGYTF.

The rearrangement links TRBV3-1 (or the pseudogene TRBV3-2) to TRBJ2-3, with 8 bases matching TRBD2. With V trimmed by 4 bases and J by 1 base, 4 bases remained unmatched. The germline CDR1 and CDR2 sequences are LGHDT and YNNKEL (reference sequence). The CDR3 loop spans 15 amino acids. As DNA, the CDR3 is TGTGCCAGCAGCCGGAGCGGGGGCCGCACAGATACGCAGTATTTT. Residues: CASSRSGGRTDTQYF.

The chain is built from TRBV2 and TRBJ1-1, with 7 bases matching TRBD1. Germline values: CDR1 SNHLY, CDR2 FYNNEI. CDR3 length equals 12 residues. The J segment lost 11 bases and the V segment lost 7 bases, leaving 10 bases of the junction unmatched. CDR3 residues: CASNWGAQGAFF. The DNA for the CDR3 is TGTGCCAGCAACTGGGGAGCACAGGGGGCTTTCTTT.

The chain combines TRBV19 with TRBJ2-7; 7 nucleotides match TRBD1. The V and J ends lost 1 base and 2 bases, in that order; junction bases with no gene match: 5. The CDR3 consists of 15 residues. CDR1 and CDR2 from the germline V gene are LNHDA and SQIVND (reference sequence). As DNA, the CDR3 is TGTGCCAGTAGTATAGCCTCCGGGACAGCCTACGAGCAGTACTTC. Translating it yields CASSIASGTAYEQYF.

V gene TRBV5-1 combines with J gene TRBJ2-2; D is possibly TRBD1 (5 bases). Germline-derived CDR1 and CDR2 are SGHRS and YFSETQ. The CDR3 totals 14 residues. The V end lost 4 bases, the J end lost 2 bases, and 9 bases lay between the germline ends. CDR3 bases: TGCGCCAGCAGCCGTGACAGAAACACCGGGGAGCTGTTTTTT. Protein sequence: CASSRDRNTGELFF.

Only one count was recorded for this clone. The V call is TRBV19, the J call TRBJ1-1; no definite D call. This CDR3 region has 14 residues. The V end was cut by 6 bases, the J end by 0 bases, with 11 bases between. Germline CDR1 LNHDA, CDR2 SQIVND (reference sequence). The CDR3 DNA follows: TGTGCCAGTAGCTCCAATTACATGAACACTGAAGCTTTCTTT. Translated: CASSSNYMNTEAFF. Full variable domain (outside the CDR3, taken from reference TRBV19 and TRBJ1-1): DGGITQSPKYLFRKEGQNVTLSCEQNLNHDAMYWYRQDPGQGLRLIYYSQIVNDFQKGDIAEGYSVSREKKESFPLTVTSAQKNPTAFYLCASSSNYMNTEAFFGQGTRLTVV.

The chain carries TRBV6-5 and TRBJ1-3; D ambiguous. Trimming pared 4 bases from V and 0 bases from J, leaving 10 bases between. The CDR3 runs to 15 residues. Germline V gene data show CDR1 as MNHEY and CDR2 as SVGAGI. The CDR3 DNA follows: TGTGCCAGCAGTTCCGGCGGCGACTCTGGAAACACCATATATTTT. Translation gives CASSSGGDSGNTIYF.

The V and J genes are TRBV3-1 (or the pseudogene TRBV3-2) and TRBJ1-2; 8 bases map to TRBD1. J gave up 7 bases and V 6 bases, and 7 bases lay outside the gene matches. Germline values: CDR1 LGHDT, CDR2 YNNKEL (reference sequence). The CDR3 loop spans 13 amino acids. The CDR3 coding sequence is TGTGCCAGCAGTGTGGACAGGGACGGTGGCTACACCTTC. Translated: CASSVDRDGGYTF.

This clone was recorded only once. V is TRBV18 and J is TRBJ2-2; a possible D gene is TRBD1 (5 bases). The CDR3 is 13 residues long. Trimming removed 4 bases at V and 5 bases at J, with 8 bases between. Germline assignment: CDR1 KGHSH and CDR2 LQKENI. The CDR3 sequence: CASSQQETGELFF. CDR3 bases: TGTGCCAGCTCACAACAGGAGACCGGGGAGCTGTTTTTT.

V is TRBV5-4 and J is TRBJ2-1, with no clear D. V was cut by 4 bases and J by 1 base, with 12 bases left in between. The CDR3 has 15 amino acids. Germline V gives CDR1 SGHNT, CDR2 YYREEE (reference sequence). The CDR3: CASSVPGFSYNEQFF. The CDR3 DNA reads TGTGCCAGCAGCGTGCCGGGTTTTTCCTACAATGAGCAGTTCTTC.

This clone was seen a single time. The rearrangement joins TRBV19 to TRBJ2-2; D perhaps matches TRBD1 (6 bases). Trimming stripped 6 bases from V and 3 bases from J, with 14 bases between. CDR3 length: 15 residues. Germline loops: CDR1 LNHDA, CDR2 SQIVND (reference sequence). The CDR3: CASSPTTGHTGELFF. The CDR3 DNA follows: TGTGCCAGTAGCCCCACTACAGGGCACACCGGGGAGCTGTTTTTT.

The chain combines TRBV5-1 with TRBJ2-3, with 9 positions matching TRBD1. CDR3 size: 15 residues. V was clipped by 0 bases and J by 6 bases; unmatched bases: 5. Germline V lookup: CDR1 SGHRS, CDR2 YFSETQ. The CDR3 spells CASSLAGTGLDTQYF. The DNA of the CDR3 is TGCGCCAGCAGCTTGGCCGGGACAGGGTTGGATACGCAGTATTTT. The variable domain in full, with the rest retrieved from reference TRBV5-1 and TRBJ2-3, is KAGVTQTPRYLIKTRGQQVTLSCSPISGHRSVSWYQQTPGQGLQFLFEYFSETQRNKGNFPGRFSGRQFSNSRSEMNVSTLELGDSALYLCASSLAGTGLDTQYFGPGTRLTVL.

This clone was recorded a few times. The CDR3: CASSQRQGHGYTF. CDR3 nucleotide sequence: TGTGCCAGCAGCCAAAGGCAGGGCCATGGCTACACCTTC. J is TRBJ1-2 and V is TRBV14; a weak D match, TRBD1 (5 bases). Germline CDR1 reads SGHDN; CDR2 reads FVKESK. V lost 2 bases and J lost 6, with 10 bases in between. There are 13 residues in the CDR3.

The gene calls are TRBV13 and TRBJ2-2; no firm D call. Looked up from germline, CDR1 is PRHDT and CDR2 is FYEKMQ (reference sequence). V lost 2 bases and J 0 bases, leaving 7 bases between the germline ends. The CDR3 extends over 15 amino acids. As DNA, the CDR3 is TGTGCCAGCAGCTTATCGCAGGCGAACACCGGGGAGCTGTTTTTT. It specifies CASSLSQANTGELFF.

This rearrangement joins TRBV10-3 to TRBJ2-2; tentative D call: TRBD2 (8 bases). The CDR3 has 15 residues. V dropped 11 bases and J dropped 5 bases, with 21 bases sitting between them. Germline CDR1 is ENHRY and CDR2 is SYGVKD. The chain's CDR3 is CASRGGTATTGELFF. The DNA for the CDR3 is TGTGCCTCGCGCGGGGGGACAGCGACTACCGGGGAGCTGTTTTTT.

The chain carries TRBV4-3 and TRBJ1-6; possible D gene TRBD1, 6 bases. The V and J ends lost 3 bases and 7 bases respectively, with 16 bases between them. The germline V gene encodes CDR1 LGHNA and CDR2 YSLEER. The CDR3 length is 16 residues. CDR3 region: CASSQMQTGRNSPLHF. DNA for the CDR3: TGCGCCAGCAGCCAGATGCAGACAGGCAGGAATTCACCCCTCCACTTT.

The chain has TRBV7-2 and TRBJ2-7; TRBD1 might be the D (5 bases). This CDR3 has 12 amino acids. Germline loops: CDR1 SGHTA, CDR2 FQGNSA. V was cut by 8 bases and J by 3 bases, with 11 bases left in between. The CDR3 DNA reads as TGTGCCAGCGGGAAGACAGACTACGAGCAGTACTTC. It is translated as CASGKTDYEQYF.

The chain's CDR3 is CASSPLGSNSPLHF. The CDR3 DNA reads TGTGCCAGCAGCCCTCTGGGCAGTAATTCACCCCTCCACTTT. This chain uses TRBV3-1 (or the pseudogene TRBV3-2) with TRBJ1-6, with D uncertain. Germline lookup yields CDR1 LGHDT and CDR2 YNNKEL (reference sequence). The CDR3 length is 14 residues. V was cut by 4 bases and J by 6 bases, with 10 bases left in between.